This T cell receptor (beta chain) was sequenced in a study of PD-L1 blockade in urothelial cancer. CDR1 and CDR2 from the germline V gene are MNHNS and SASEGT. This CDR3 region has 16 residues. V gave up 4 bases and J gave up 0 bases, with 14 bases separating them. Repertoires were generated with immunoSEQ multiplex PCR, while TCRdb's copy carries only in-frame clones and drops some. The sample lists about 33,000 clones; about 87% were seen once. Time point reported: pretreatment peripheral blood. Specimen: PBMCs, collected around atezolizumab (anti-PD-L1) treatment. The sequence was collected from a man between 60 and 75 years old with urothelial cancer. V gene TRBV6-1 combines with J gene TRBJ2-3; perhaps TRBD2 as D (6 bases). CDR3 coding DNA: TGTGCCAGCAGTGGGTGGGACTTCGTGAGCACAGATACGCAGTATTTT. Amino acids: CASSGWDFVSTDTQYF.